This passage covers 2 T cell receptor beta chains from one sample sequenced in a study of blood T cells in healthy people across ages. Together with a sample-barcoded 5' primer, a J-beta primer mix was included in a second PCR lasting about 6 to 11 cycles. One entry per CDR3 protein results from TCRdb running MiXCR on the 5' RACE reads. This sample has 550,000 to 800,000 distinct CDR3 sequences, with roughly 21% found just once. The sample was blood. Receptors originate from a man between 65 and 79 years old in good health.

This clonotype appeared a few times. This chain connects TRBV18 to TRBJ1-1; 7 bases fit TRBD1. Germline CDR1 KGHSH, CDR2 LQKENI. With V trimmed by 4 bases and J by 1 base, 6 bases remained unmatched. This CDR3 region has 15 residues. CDR3 loop: CASSQNRGRNTEAFF. For the CDR3, the DNA is TGTGCCAGCTCACAAAACAGGGGTAGGAACACTGAAGCTTTCTTT. Complete variable domain (other parts from reference TRBV18 and TRBJ1-1): NAGVMQNPRHLVRRRGQEARLRCSPMKGHSHVYWYRQLPEEGLKFMVYLQKENIIDESGMPKERFSAEFPKEGPSILRIQQVVRGDSAAYFCASSQNRGRNTEAFFGQGTRLTVV.

Ten or more counts support this clonotype. The V call is TRBV6-5, the J call TRBJ2-2; no definite D call. Looked up from germline, CDR1 is MNHEY and CDR2 is SVGAGI. The CDR3 spans 13 residues. The V end was cut by 0 bases, the J end by 7 bases, with 6 bases between. The CDR3 sequence: CASSYSNVGELFF. For the CDR3, the DNA is TGTGCCAGCAGTTACTCGAACGTCGGGGAGCTGTTTTTT.